These 29 T cell receptor beta chains share one sample of origin, sequenced in a study of metastatic and nonmetastatic thyroid tumors. No patient received treatment before thyroid surgery. TCRdb reassembled clones from the PCR reads with MiXCR. The data show more than 20,000 clones, 24% seen once. What was sequenced was tumor tissue. The receptors stem from a female donor with papillary thyroid cancer or a benign thyroid nodule (not recorded which). Some clones in this sample may be carry-over from other donors' samples.

Notes on this clone: A much larger clone lies one base from this, so it may be a read error. The chain combines TRBV5-4 with TRBJ2-7, with D possibly matching TRBD2 (5 bases). Deletions cut 4 bases from V and 3 bases from J, with 17 bases between. This CDR3 contains 15 residues. CDR1 SGHNT and CDR2 YYREEE come from the germline V gene (reference sequence). CDR3: CASSLEAALGYEQYF. The CDR3 region has the DNA TGTGCCAGCAGCCTGGAGGCGGCACTAGGCTACGAGCAGTACTTC.

This clone was counted ten times or more. The gene calls are TRBV7-6 and TRBJ2-2, with no clear D. The germline V and J ends were trimmed by 1 base and 3 bases, with 9 bases remaining between them. Germline lookup yields CDR1 SGHVS and CDR2 FNYEAQ. The CDR3 is 15 residues long. The CDR3 DNA follows: TGTGCCAGCAGCTTAGATCCGGGTGACACCGGGGAGCTGTTTTTT. Translated, it gives CASSLDPGDTGELFF.

Remarks on this clone: At one end the junction does not follow the germline gene, possibly because of a read error. The V call is TRBV6-2 or TRBV6-3, the J call TRBJ2-2, with TRBD2 identical over 10 bases. CDR1 and CDR2 (germline): MNHEY, SVGEGT. CDR3 length: 15 amino acids. The CDR3 here is CASSYHSGRSGDLFF. The CDR3 DNA follows: TGTGCCAGCAGTTACCATAGCGGGAGGTCCGGGGATCTGTTTTTT.

By share, this clone ranks as medium-sized. The gene calls are TRBV6-5 and TRBJ2-3; 9 bases fit TRBD2. Germline trimming cut 0 bases from V and 0 bases from J; bases unmatched to any gene: 1. CDR1 and CDR2 from the germline V gene are MNHEY and SVGAGI. The CDR3 covers 16 residues. CDR3 coding DNA: TGTGCCAGCAGTTACTCGCGGGGGGGGAGCACAGATACGCAGTATTTT. This sequence encodes CASSYSRGGSTDTQYF.

By share, this clone ranks as medium-sized. The genes are TRBV20-1 and TRBJ2-7, with 10 positions matching TRBD1. V was clipped by 6 bases and J by 3 bases; unmatched bases: 8. This CDR3 spans 14 amino acids. Germline CDR1 is DFQATT and CDR2 is SNEGSKA (reference sequence). As DNA, the CDR3 is TGCAGTGCCCTTCGGACAGGGGGGGGCTACGAGCAGTACTTC. Translating it yields CSALRTGGGYEQYF.

This clone was counted many times. CDR3 coding DNA: TGTGCCAGCAGCTCGGGACAGGGGGCCGCTAGCAATCAGCCCCAGCATTTT. Translation: CASSSGQGAASNQPQHF. The chain employs TRBV7-2 and TRBJ1-5, with 12 bases matching TRBD1. The CDR3 has 17 residues. Germline values: CDR1 SGHTA, CDR2 FQGNSA. The V gene end was trimmed by 4 bases and the J gene end by 0 bases; junction bases not matched to a gene: 4.

The chain joins TRBV3-1 to TRBJ2-7; the D call may be TRBD1 or TRBD2 (5 bases each). Trimming shortened V by 2 bases and J by 2 bases, and 19 bases separated the two germline ends. Germline V gives CDR1 LGHDT, CDR2 YNNKEL (reference sequence). This CDR3 has 17 amino acids. CDR3 sequence (DNA): TGTGCCAGCAGCCAAAAGGGGTTGAGTAGCGAAACCTACGAGCAGTACTTC. The encoded protein is CASSQKGLSSETYEQYF.

This clone was detected many times. The chain links TRBV9 to TRBJ2-1; TRBD2 matches at 9 bases. Unmatched junction bases numbered 5, after V lost 0 bases and J lost 7 bases. Germline-derived CDR1 and CDR2 are SGDLS and YYNGEE. There are 15 residues in the CDR3. The CDR3 loop reads CASSVGLAGNNEQFF. The CDR3 coding sequence is TGTGCCAGCAGCGTAGGCCTAGCGGGAAATAATGAGCAGTTCTTC.

This clone showed up just once. CDR3 region: CASSQVGGNTGELFF. In DNA form, the CDR3 reads TGTGCCAGCAGCCAAGTGGGAGGGAACACCGGGGAGCTGTTTTTT. This sequence joins TRBV14 and TRBJ2-2; D possibly corresponds to TRBD2 (6 bases). The CDR3 length is 15 residues. Germline loops: CDR1 SGHDN, CDR2 FVKESK. Trimming pared 1 base from V and 1 base from J, leaving 7 bases between.

This clone is labeled as medium-sized (0.01 to 0.1%). The chain joins TRBV19 to TRBJ2-1; D is perhaps TRBD2 (6 bases). CDR1 LNHDA and CDR2 SQIVND come from the germline V gene (reference sequence). Trimming took 7 bases from V and 7 from J, leaving 14 bases between them. The CDR3 consists of 13 residues. The CDR3 is CASTTPGGNEQFF. The CDR3 DNA reads as TGTGCCAGTACCACGCCCGGGGGAAATGAGCAGTTCTTC.

The V gene is TRBV4-1, the J gene TRBJ1-2; 7 bases fit TRBD1. The CDR3 is 16 amino acids. The V gene end was trimmed by 0 bases and the J gene end by 4 bases; junction bases not matched to a gene: 8. Germline assignment: CDR1 MGHRA and CDR2 YSYEKL. The CDR3 loop is CASSQDSPGGSYGYTF. DNA of the CDR3: TGCGCCAGCAGCCAAGATTCTCCAGGGGGGAGCTATGGCTACACCTTC.

This clone appeared many times. V is TRBV4-2 and J is TRBJ2-5; possibly TRBD1 for D (5 bases). This CDR3 is 14 amino acids long. Germline lookup yields CDR1 LGHNA and CDR2 YNFKEQ. Between the trimmed V and J ends, which lost 5 bases and 0 bases, there was a span of 10 bases. The CDR3 here is CASSTGTNQETQYF. The CDR3 DNA follows: TGTGCCAGCAGCACAGGTACAAACCAAGAGACCCAGTACTTC.

The chain has TRBV6-2 or TRBV6-3 and TRBJ2-7; TRBD2 matches at 13 bases. The CDR3 has 17 amino acids. Per the germline V gene, CDR1 is MNHEY and CDR2 is SVGEGT. The V and J ends lost 5 bases and 2 bases, in that order; junction bases with no gene match: 9. The CDR3 spells CASSRPRTSGRTYEQYF. The CDR3 nucleotides are TGTGCCAGCAGTCGACCGCGGACTAGCGGGAGAACCTACGAGCAGTACTTC.

With respect to this clone: The junction shows a germline mismatch at one end, possibly a read error. The chain recombines TRBV12-3 or TRBV12-4 with TRBJ2-7; D unclear. This CDR3 comprises 16 residues. Here the CDR3 DNA reads TGTGCCAGCGCCGACTCCCTTGCTGGAGCCTCCTACGAGCAGTACTTT. The encoded protein is CASADSLAGASYEQYF.

This clone has a single count. A much bigger clone sits one base away, suggesting this may be a read error. V gene TRBV5-6 combines with J gene TRBJ2-3; possibly TRBD1 for D (5 bases). CDR3 length: 17 residues. Trimming left V 0 bases short and J 3 bases short, with 17 bases between. Germline CDR1 SGHDT, CDR2 YYEEEE. The chain's CDR3 is CASSLAPLQGWTDTQYF. The CDR3, as DNA: TGTGCCAGCAGCTTGGCGCCTCTCCAGGGATGGACAGATACGCAGTATTTT.

This clone was counted many times. The DNA of the CDR3 is TGCGCCAGCAGCTCACTGACTAGCAGGGAAGGGTATACGCAGTATTTT. It codes for CASSSLTSREGYTQYF. This rearrangement joins TRBV5-1 to TRBJ2-3, with 7 bases that match TRBD2. The CDR3 length is 16 residues. From germline, CDR1 is SGHRS and CDR2 YFSETQ. Trimming removed 3 bases from V and 7 bases from J; junction bases left unmatched: 14.

This clone turned up a few times. An end of the junction does not agree with germline; a read error may underlie this. The rearrangement joins TRBV6-1 to TRBJ2-7; 7 nucleotides agree with TRBD1. Germline CDR1 and CDR2: MNHNS and SASEGT. The length of the CDR3 is 14 residues. CDR3 region: CSSRRQGNSHEQYF. In nucleotides, the CDR3 is TGTTCCAGCAGACGACAGGGAAACTCCCACGAGCAGTACTTC.

V usage is TRBV20-1 and J usage is TRBJ2-7; TRBD2 matches at 12 bases. From germline, CDR1 is DFQATT and CDR2 SNEGSKA (reference sequence). The CDR3 covers 15 residues. V was pared by 3 bases and J by 0 bases, with 3 bases of the junction left unmatched. This CDR3 is CSARVTSGSSYEQYF. CDR3 nucleotide sequence: TGCAGTGCTAGGGTGACTAGCGGGAGCTCCTACGAGCAGTACTTC.

The CDR3 nucleotides are TGTGCCAGCATCAAGGGTTGGCCTAGCAATGCAGATACGCAGTATTTT. This codes for CASIKGWPSNADTQYF. The rearrangement links TRBV28 to TRBJ2-3; tentatively, D is TRBD2 (5 bases). Germline lookup yields CDR1 MDHEN and CDR2 SYDVKM. This CDR3 has 16 amino acids. V gave up 7 bases and J gave up 4 bases, with 21 bases separating them.

This clone showed up just a few times. The genes are TRBV6-4 and TRBJ2-3; 10 positions agree with TRBD1. The CDR3 is 14 residues long. With 4 bases clipped from V and 3 bases from J, the junction kept 1 base outside the gene matches. Germline values: CDR1 MRHNA, CDR2 SNTAGT. The CDR3: CASSAGQGTDTQYF. The CDR3 nucleotides read TGTGCCAGCAGTGCGGGACAGGGGACAGATACGCAGTATTTT.

This clone rates as medium-sized. The rearrangement joins TRBV12-3 or TRBV12-4 to TRBJ1-2; D remains ambiguous. Trimming pared 4 bases from V and 8 bases from J, leaving 14 bases between. The CDR3 covers 13 residues. CDR3 nucleotide sequence: TGTGCCAGCAGTTATAGGGCAGGTTTGGGCTACACCTTC. The encoded protein is CASSYRAGLGYTF.

This clone was counted a few times. The chain combines TRBV29-1 with TRBJ2-7; TRBD2 matches at 8 bases. After removal of 2 bases from V and 3 bases from J, the junction contained 12 bases not matched to a gene. The CDR3 loop spans 16 amino acids. From germline, CDR1 is SQVTM and CDR2 ANQGSEA. The DNA of the CDR3 is TGCAGCGTTGAATATAGAATCAGCGGGAGTAACTACGAGCAGTACTTC. Protein: CSVEYRISGSNYEQYF.

This clone occurred a few times. The J gene is TRBJ2-2, the V gene TRBV6-5; TRBD2 matches 11 bases. CDR3 length: 17 amino acids. CDR1 and CDR2 from the germline V gene are MNHEY and SVGAGI. The trim removed 0 bases at V and 1 base at J, leaving 1 base unmatched. The CDR3 region has the DNA TGTGCCAGCAGTTACTCAGGACTAGCGGGGAACACCGGGGAGCTGTTTTTT. Translating it yields CASSYSGLAGNTGELFF.

This clone rates as medium-sized. The CDR3 bases are TGTGCCAGCATTGAAGGGGGCTCTGGGAACACTGAAGCTTTCTTT. Protein product: CASIEGGSGNTEAFF. This chain links TRBV28 with TRBJ1-1; TRBD1 agrees at 7 bases. The V segment lost 7 bases and the J segment 1 base; nucleotides outside the gene matches: 9. CDR1 is MDHEN and CDR2 is SYDVKM in the germline V gene. CDR3 size: 15 residues.

This clone was detected many times. The rearrangement links TRBV7-2 to TRBJ1-2; D gene unclear. Germline CDR1 is SGHTA and CDR2 is FQGNSA. With 5 bases removed from V and 8 bases from J, the gap between germline ends came to 24 bases. The CDR3 extends over 16 amino acids. The CDR3 DNA reads TGTGCCAGCAGCCCCACCCCAGAGGGAATAGCTGGCGGCTACACCTTC. Its protein product is CASSPTPEGIAGGYTF.

This clone was seen ten or more times. The chain combines TRBV9 with TRBJ2-7; TRBD2 aligns across 13 bases. Germline V CDR1 and CDR2: SGDLS, YYNGEE. This CDR3 contains 15 residues. J gave up 4 bases and V 2 bases, and 3 bases lay outside the gene matches. Here the CDR3 reads CASSVGTSGNYEQYF. CDR3 sequence (DNA): TGTGCCAGCAGCGTTGGGACTAGCGGGAATTACGAGCAGTACTTC.

There are many counts of this clone. The V gene is TRBV13, the J gene TRBJ2-7, with unresolved D. Germline V gene lookup returns CDR1 PRHDT and CDR2 FYEKMQ (reference sequence). The CDR3 runs 14 residues. V was trimmed by 5 bases and J by 1 base, leaving 12 bases between them. The CDR3 loop is CASSALPSSYEQYF. CDR3 coding DNA: TGTGCCAGCAGCGCCCTCCCCTCATCCTACGAGCAGTACTTC.

The sample holds a few counts of this clone. The chain joins TRBV6-1 to TRBJ2-7; D may be TRBD2 (5 bases). The length of the CDR3 is 11 residues. V was trimmed by 5 bases and J by 6 bases, leaving 8 bases between them. Germline CDR1 MNHNS, CDR2 SASEGT. CDR3 residues: CASSQRSEQYF. The DNA of the CDR3 is TGTGCCAGCAGTCAGCGGAGCGAGCAGTACTTC.

As to this clone: At the DNA level, this CDR3 is encoded by other sequences in the same sample as well. The chain is built from TRBV20-1 and TRBJ2-7, with 7 bases fitting TRBD2. The CDR3 runs 14 residues. Trimming cost V 6 bases and J 7 bases; bases outside gene matches: 15. CDR1 and CDR2 from the germline V gene are DFQATT and SNEGSKA (reference sequence). CDR3: CSAAPGGRVWEQYF. In nucleotides, the CDR3 is TGCAGTGCCGCCCCTGGCGGGAGAGTATGGGAGCAGTACTTC.